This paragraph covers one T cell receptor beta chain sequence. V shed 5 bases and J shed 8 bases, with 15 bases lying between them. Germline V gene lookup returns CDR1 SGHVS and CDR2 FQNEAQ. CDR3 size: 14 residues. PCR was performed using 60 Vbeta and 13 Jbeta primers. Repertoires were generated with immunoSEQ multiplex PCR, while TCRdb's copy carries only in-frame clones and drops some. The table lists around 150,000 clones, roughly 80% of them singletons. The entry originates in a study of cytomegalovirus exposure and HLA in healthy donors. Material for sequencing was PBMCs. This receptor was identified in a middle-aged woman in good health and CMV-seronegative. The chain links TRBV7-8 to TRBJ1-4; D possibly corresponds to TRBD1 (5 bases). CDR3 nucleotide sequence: TGTGCCAGCAGCCCTTTGGCCGGGGGGGAAAAACTGTTTTTT. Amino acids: CASSPLAGGEKLFF.